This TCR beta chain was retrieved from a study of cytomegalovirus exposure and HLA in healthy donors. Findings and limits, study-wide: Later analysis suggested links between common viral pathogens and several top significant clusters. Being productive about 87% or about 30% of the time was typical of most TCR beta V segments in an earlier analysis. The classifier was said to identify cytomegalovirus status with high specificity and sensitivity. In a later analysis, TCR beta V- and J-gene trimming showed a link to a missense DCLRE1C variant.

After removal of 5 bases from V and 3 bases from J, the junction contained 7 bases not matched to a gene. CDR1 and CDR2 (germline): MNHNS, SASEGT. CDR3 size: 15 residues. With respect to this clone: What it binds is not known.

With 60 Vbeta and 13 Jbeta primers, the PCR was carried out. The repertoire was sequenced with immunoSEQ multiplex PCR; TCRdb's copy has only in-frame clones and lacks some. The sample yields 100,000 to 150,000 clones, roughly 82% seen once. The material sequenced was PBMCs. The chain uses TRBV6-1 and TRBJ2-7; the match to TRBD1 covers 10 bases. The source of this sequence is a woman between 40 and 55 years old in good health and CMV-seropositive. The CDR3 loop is CASSKTGTGVYEQYF. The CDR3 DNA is TGTGCCAGCAGTAAGACTGGGACAGGGGTCTACGAGCAGTACTTC.